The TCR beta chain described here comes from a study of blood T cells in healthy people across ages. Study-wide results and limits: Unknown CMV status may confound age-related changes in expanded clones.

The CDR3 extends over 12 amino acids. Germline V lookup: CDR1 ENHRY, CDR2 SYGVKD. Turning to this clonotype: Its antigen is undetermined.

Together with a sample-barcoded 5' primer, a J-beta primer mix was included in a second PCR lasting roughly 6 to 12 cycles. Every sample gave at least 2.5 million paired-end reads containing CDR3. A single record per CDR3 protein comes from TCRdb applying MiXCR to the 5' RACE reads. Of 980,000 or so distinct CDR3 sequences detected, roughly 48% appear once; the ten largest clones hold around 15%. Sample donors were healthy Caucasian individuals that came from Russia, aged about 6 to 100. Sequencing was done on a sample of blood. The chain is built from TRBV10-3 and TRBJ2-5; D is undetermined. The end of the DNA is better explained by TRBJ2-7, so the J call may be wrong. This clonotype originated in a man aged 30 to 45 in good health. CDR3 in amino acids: CAISEGLHEQYF. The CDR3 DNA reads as TGTGCCATCAGTGAGGGGCTTCACGAGCAGTACTTC.